The entry below gives a single T cell receptor (beta chain) sequence along with its context. What it binds is unknown. Germline-derived CDR1 and CDR2 are LNHDA and SQIVND (reference sequence). The CDR3 sequence is 15 residues long. Unmatched junction bases numbered 5, after V lost 1 base and J lost 5 bases. These data originate in a study of OX40 agonist ivuxolimab in advanced cancers. Looking at the study overall: Patients received ivuxolimab, an intravenous treatment, every 2 weeks at 0.01 to 10 mg/kg. Findings and caveats of the study: Certain nonresponders likewise exhibited a low normalized T-cell clonal expansion.

The assay was immunoSEQ multiplex PCR, and TCRdb's table has in-frame clones only and misses some. The table has some 41,000 clones, over 75% seen once. This sample comprised CD4+ or CD8+ T cells sorted from blood, obtained in a trial of the OX40 agonist ivuxolimab. The chain joins TRBV19 to TRBJ2-7; 10 bases line up with TRBD2. The sequence was collected from an adult with an advanced solid tumor such as melanoma, head and neck, liver or kidney cancer. CDR3 nucleotides: TGTGCCAGTAGTATAGGCCCTAGCGGGAGTAACGAGCAGTACTTC. This encodes CASSIGPSGSNEQYF.